This T cell receptor beta chain is from a study of shared clonotypes between healthy human individuals. General study results and limits: Donor scarcity curtailed the genetic and exposure-history diversity represented herein.

Running of the assay took place at deep level. Repertoires were generated with immunoSEQ multiplex PCR, while TCRdb's copy carries only in-frame clones and drops some. The sample includes approximately 2.5 million clones, approximately 94% of them seen just once. This clone was seen once. What it recognizes is unknown. Germline trimming cut 2 bases from V and 7 bases from J; bases unmatched to any gene: 11. Germline V gives CDR1 SGHTA, CDR2 FQGTGA. The CDR3 spans 16 residues. Material for sequencing was naive CD4+ T cells from PBMCs. Subset denoted: CD45RA+ positively selected. The receptor was isolated from a man between 18 and 35 years old in good health. Some clones in this sample may be carry-over from other donors' samples. V gene TRBV7-3 combines with J gene TRBJ2-7, with TRBD2 matching over 10 bases. The CDR3 protein is CASSLEVTSGSREQYF. The CDR3 DNA is TGTGCCAGCAGCTTAGAGGTGACTAGCGGGTCACGGGAGCAGTACTTC. The full variable domain, its missing parts supplied by reference TRBV7-3 and TRBJ2-7, is GAGVSQTPSNKVTEKGKYVELRCDPISGHTALYWYRQSLGQGPEFLIYFQGTGAADDSGLPNDRFFAVRPEGSVSTLKIQRTERGDSAVYLCASSLEVTSGSREQYFGPGTRLTVT.